The present T cell receptor (beta chain) was sequenced within a study of T-cell memory formation after mild COVID-19. Germline V lookup: CDR1 SQVTM, CDR2 ANQGSEA. The germline V and J ends were trimmed by 0 bases and 5 bases, with 13 bases remaining between them. The CDR3 totals 14 residues. This clonotype came up a few times. TCRdb called the 5' RACE reads again in MiXCR, with one record for every CDR3 protein. The sample shows around 300,000 distinct CDR3 sequences, around 13% of them seen only once. The sequenced sample was PBMCs or a T cell subset sorted from them (not recorded which). The receptor was isolated from a man aged 18 to 29 who had mild COVID-19 (a few samples of this study predate the infection). Cell type and time point are not known. This chain joins TRBV29-1 and TRBJ1-2; a weak D match, TRBD1 (5 bases). CDR3 protein: CSVEDQGQGYGYTF. The CDR3 DNA reads TGCAGCGTTGAAGATCAAGGACAAGGGTATGGCTACACCTTC.